A selection of T cell receptor beta chains follows, all from one sample in a study of blood T cells in healthy people across ages. TCRdb ran MiXCR on the 5' RACE reads and lists one entry per CDR3 protein. The table lists 1,500,000 or so distinct CDR3 sequences, 42% of them singletons. Sample: blood. These receptors all come from a woman aged 18-29 years in good health. CDR3s include the opening cysteine and the closing phenylalanine or tryptophan. D genes are given only for firm matches. Size values are once, few and many counts, or a class for expanded clones, and some rows have none.

. | . | TRBJ2-7 | TRBV27 | CASSVTGWLNEQYF | TGTGCCAGCAGTGTTACAGGGTGGCTCAACGAGCAGTACTTC
TRBD1 | . | TRBJ2-7 | TRBV27 | CASSERTGAPYEQYF | TGTGCCAGCTCCGAACGGACAGGCGCCCCCTACGAGCAGTACTTC
. | few | TRBJ2-3 | TRBV29-1 | CSVEGGARADTQYF | TGCAGCGTTGAAGGGGGGGCTAGGGCAGATACGCAGTATTTT
. | . | TRBJ1-5 | TRBV20-1 | CSAVDGVLNQPQHF | TGCAGTGCCGTAGACGGGGTCCTCAATCAGCCCCAGCATTTT
. | once | TRBJ2-5 | TRBV2 | CASSERGMTQYF | TGTGCCAGCAGTGAAAGGGGAATGACCCAGTACTTC
. | . | TRBJ1-3 | TRBV7-8 | CASSLERVSGNTIYF | TGTGCCAGCAGCTTAGAAAGGGTTTCTGGAAACACCATATATTTT
. | . | TRBJ2-1 | TRBV13 | CASSPKSGFNEQFF | TGTGCCAGCAGCCCTAAAAGCGGGTTCAATGAGCAGTTCTTC
TRBD1 | . | TRBJ2-2 | TRBV24-1 | CATSDRDRVTVVTGELFF | TGTGCCACCAGTGATCGGGACAGGGTAACGGTGGTTACCGGGGAGCTGTTTTTT
. | . | TRBJ2-1 | TRBV7-3 | CASSLIGSSGGEQFF | TGTGCCAGCAGCTTAATTGGGTCCTCTGGGGGTGAGCAGTTCTTC
. | many | TRBJ2-1 | TRBV4-3 | CASSPTAGGGSYNEQFF | TGCGCCAGCAGCCCCACCGCCGGGGGTGGCTCCTACAATGAGCAGTTCTTC
TRBD1 | few | TRBJ2-5 | TRBV4-3 | CASSQSPPGTGGLKTQYF | TGCGCCAGCAGCCAATCCCCACCCGGGACAGGGGGTTTGAAGACCCAGTACTTC
. | few | TRBJ1-2 | TRBV4-1 | CASSQDETANYGYTF | TGCGCCAGCAGCCAAGATGAAACAGCAAACTATGGCTACACCTTC
. | . | TRBJ2-1 | TRBV4-3 | CASSPGQEKYDEQFF | TGCGCCAGCAGCCCGGGTCAGGAAAAATACGATGAGCAGTTCTTC
. | few | TRBJ2-1 | TRBV7-2 | CASSPGLGIYEKFF | TGTGCCAGCAGCCCGGGACTGGGCATCTATGAGAAGTTCTTC
. | many | TRBJ2-5 | TRBV12-3/TRBV12-4 | CASSLLGLETQYF | TGTGCCAGCAGTTTACTGGGGTTGGAGACCCAGTACTTC
. | few | TRBJ2-3 | TRBV7-3 | CASSLKASDTQYF | TGTGCCAGCAGCTTAAAGGCCTCAGATACGCAGTATTTT
. | . | TRBJ2-7 | TRBV20-1 | CSSYGPHAYEQYF | TGCAGTTCATATGGCCCCCACGCCTACGAGCAGTACTTC
TRBD1 | few | TRBJ2-7 | TRBV6-2/TRBV6-3 | CASSYTGEYEQYF | TGTGCCAGCAGTTACACAGGGGAGTACGAGCAGTACTTC
TRBD1 | . | TRBJ1-1 | TRBV4-1 | CASSIFSIWTGVSFFHTEAFF | TGCGCCAGCAGCATCTTTTCAATTTGGACAGGGGTTTCTTTTTTCCACACTGAAGCTTTCTTT
TRBD1 | . | TRBJ2-7 | TRBV11-2 | CASRGGQGYYSSYEQYF | TGTGCCAGCAGAGGGGGACAGGGCTACTACAGCTCCTACGAGCAGTACTTC
. | . | TRBJ1-4 | TRBV21-1 | CASSKSRDRGLATNEKLFF | TGTGCCAGCAGCAAGTCCCGGGACAGGGGCCTCGCAACTAATGAAAAACTGTTTTTT
. | few | TRBJ1-1 | TRBV27 | CASSFQGMDTEAFF | TGTGCCAGCAGTTTTCAGGGGATGGACACTGAAGCTTTCTTT
. | few | TRBJ2-1 | TRBV6-2/TRBV6-3 | CASSPSRPNEQFF | TGTGCCAGCAGCCCTTCTAGACCCAATGAGCAGTTCTTC
. | . | TRBJ1-1 | TRBV12-3/TRBV12-4 | CASSSGKIMNTEAFF | TGTGCCAGCAGTTCAGGAAAGATCATGAACACTGAAGCTTTCTTT
TRBD1 | . | TRBJ2-5 | TRBV4-1 | CASSQVGGRQETQYF | TGCGCCAGCAGCCAAGTAGGGGGCAGGCAAGAGACCCAGTACTTC
. | few | TRBJ1-5 | TRBV3-1 | CASSQAQNQPQHF | TGTGCCAGCAGCCAAGCCCAGAATCAGCCCCAGCATTTT
. | . | TRBJ2-3 | TRBV2 | CASSGGAGAPDTQYF | TGTGCCAGCAGTGGGGGGGCGGGGGCCCCAGATACGCAGTATTTT
TRBD2 | few | TRBJ2-3 | TRBV28 | CASSFLAGVVDTQYF | TGTGCCAGCAGTTTTCTAGCGGGAGTAGTAGATACGCAGTATTTT
. | . | TRBJ2-7 | TRBV6-5 | CASRWTGEQYF | TGTGCCAGCAGGTGGACGGGTGAGCAGTACTTC
. | . | TRBJ2-7 | TRBV4-3 | CASSQLPSYEQYF | TGCGCCAGCAGCCAGTTACCCTCCTACGAGCAGTACTTC
TRBD1 | few | TRBJ1-2 | TRBV29-1 | CSVGPGQSYGYTF | TGCAGCGTGGGACCGGGACAGTCGTATGGCTACACCTTC
. | few | TRBJ2-3 | TRBV5-1 | CASSLGGRVDTQYF | TGCGCCAGCAGCTTGGGCGGCCGGGTTGATACGCAGTATTTT
. | . | TRBJ2-7 | TRBV19 | CASSLAEFSYNEQYF | TGTGCCAGTAGCTTAGCGGAGTTCTCCTACAATGAGCAGTACTTC
. | few | TRBJ1-2 | TRBV12-3/TRBV12-4 | CASTPGGDYGYTF | TGTGCCAGCACCCCCGGGGGGGACTATGGCTACACCTTC
TRBD1 | . | TRBJ2-7 | TRBV28 | CASRGQGVDEQYF | TGTGCCAGCAGGGGACAGGGGGTTGACGAGCAGTACTTC
. | . | TRBJ2-2 | TRBV7-3 | CASSPRGPQNTGELFF | TGTGCCAGCAGCCCGCGCGGTCCACAGAACACCGGGGAGCTGTTTTTT
TRBD2 | . | TRBJ2-7 | TRBV2 | CAGGGDSYEQYF | TGTGCCGGGGGGGGAGACTCCTACGAGCAGTACTTC
. | . | TRBJ2-1 | TRBV7-9 | CASSRQDQYNEQFF | TGTGCCAGCAGCCGTCAAGACCAATACAATGAGCAGTTCTTC
TRBD2 | . | TRBJ2-3 | TRBV7-9 | CASSATLAGEGTDTQYF | TGTGCCAGCAGCGCGACCTTAGCGGGAGAGGGTACAGATACGCAGTATTTT
. | . | TRBJ2-7 | TRBV12-5 | CASGLVLRQVPGEQYF | TGTGCTAGTGGTTTGGTACTGAGACAGGTTCCTGGCGAGCAGTACTTC
. | few | TRBJ2-7 | TRBV7-2 | CASSARSEQYF | TGTGCCAGCAGCGCTAGGAGCGAGCAGTACTTC
. | few | TRBJ2-7 | TRBV20-1 | CSALREYEQYF | TGCAGTGCTCTCAGGGAATACGAGCAGTACTTC
. | . | TRBJ2-1 | TRBV4-3 | CASSQEFLATANEQFF | TGCGCCAGCAGCCAAGAGTTCTTAGCCACTGCCAATGAGCAGTTCTTC
TRBD2 | . | TRBJ2-7 | TRBV12-3/TRBV12-4 | CASSPRRRGLASGDEQYF | TGTGCCAGCAGTCCACGTCGAAGAGGACTAGCATCGGGGGACGAGCAGTACTTC
TRBD1 | . | TRBJ2-7 | TRBV10-3 | CAISGSWGDRAFHEQYF | TGTGCCATCAGTGGATCATGGGGTGACAGGGCTTTCCACGAGCAGTACTTC
. | . | TRBJ1-5 | TRBV18 | CASSPTGTELSNQPQHF | TGTGCCAGCTCACCGACCGGGACGGAGTTAAGCAATCAGCCCCAGCATTTT
TRBD1 | . | TRBJ1-2 | TRBV5-1 | CASSLAVGQVTNYGYTF | TGCGCCAGCAGCTTGGCCGTGGGACAGGTTACTAACTATGGCTACACCTTC
TRBD1 | few | TRBJ2-7 | TRBV20-1 | CSARSPLGTDTYEQYF | TGCAGTGCTAGATCCCCGTTAGGGACAGACACCTACGAGCAGTACTTC
TRBD2 | . | TRBJ2-1 | TRBV7-2 | CASSIAGGHSNEQFF | TGTGCCAGCAGTATAGCGGGGGGCCATAGCAATGAGCAGTTCTTC
. | . | TRBJ2-3 | TRBV5-1 | CASRVALGGQADTQYF | TGCGCCAGCAGGGTTGCTTTAGGGGGGCAAGCAGATACGCAGTATTTT
TRBD1 | . | TRBJ2-3 | TRBV28 | CASRRRDRVYDTQYF | TGTGCCAGTAGACGCCGGGACAGGGTTTATGATACGCAGTATTTT
. | many | TRBJ2-7 | TRBV6-2/TRBV6-3 | CASSYSRGTAYEQYF | TGTGCCAGCAGTTACTCACGAGGGACTGCCTACGAGCAGTACTTC